This T cell receptor beta chain was captured by sequencing in a study of shared clonotypes between healthy human individuals. Study-level points and caveats: Generation probabilities of non-shared clonotypes were lower (relative to those shared by all four donors). Naive CD4 clonotypes were shared across a few donors at roughly 5.3%.

Generated by immunoSEQ multiplex PCR, the TCRdb table keeps only in-frame clones and is missing some. The table includes about 2.1 million clones, around 95% detected once. The CDR3 extends over 12 amino acids. Trimming cost V 4 bases and J 2 bases, with 9 bases left between them. Per germline, CDR1 SQVTM and CDR2 ANQGSEA. Naive CD8 cells, CD45RO-negative and positively selected for CCR7, excluded terminally differentiated effector memory CD45RA+ cells. Healthy adults negative for HIV, lacking recent acute infections or vaccinations, served as donors. Among the donors, all were Caucasian adults who lived in Nashville, Tennessee. As for this clone: Its antigen is unknown.

The V gene is TRBV29-1, the J gene TRBJ2-7; D possibly matches TRBD1 or TRBD2 (5 bases each). Material: naive CD8+ T cells from PBMCs. The clonotype originates from a young man in good health. Some clones in this sample may be carry-over from other donors' samples. The DNA of the CDR3 is TGCAGCGTTGGTCGGGGCCCCTACGAGCAGTACTTC. It yields the protein CSVGRGPYEQYF.